These 14 T cell receptor beta chains were sequenced from one sample in a study of post-analysis software for immune sequencing data. Findings of the study overall: The five TRBV segments detected at higher frequency in patients than in controls included TRBV5-6, TRBV5-1 and TRBV20-1.

Presence of unique molecular identifiers characterized the TCR beta cDNA libraries. TCRdb reprocessed the PCR reads with MiXCR, giving one entry per CDR3 protein. The sample includes about 400,000 distinct CDR3 sequences, around 33% of them seen just once. These receptors' targets are unknown. The specimen sequenced was blood. These receptors were obtained from a girl under 18 with multiple sclerosis.

The sample holds many counts of this clonotype. This rearrangement joins TRBV7-2 to TRBJ1-2; 8 nucleotides match TRBD1. CDR1 and CDR2 from the germline V gene are SGHTA and FQGNSA. J was trimmed by 8 bases and V by 4 bases; bases with no gene match: 9. The CDR3 spans 14 residues. CDR3: CASSYTGGRFGYTF. In DNA, the CDR3 is TGTGCCAGCAGCTACACAGGGGGGCGCTTCGGCTACACCTTC.

This rearrangement joins TRBV12-3 or TRBV12-4 to TRBJ2-2, with 13 bases matching TRBD2. This CDR3 spans 17 amino acids. The J segment lost 7 bases and the V segment lost 7 bases, leaving 12 bases of the junction unmatched. CDR3 in DNA: TGTGCCAGCACCCAGAGGGAACTAGCGGGGGGGCACGGGGAGCTGTTTTTT. This sequence encodes CASTQRELAGGHGELFF.

This clonotype was counted between two and nine times. The chain carries TRBV20-1 and TRBJ2-1, with 12 bases that match TRBD2. Germline V gene sequence: CDR1 DFQATT, CDR2 SNEGSKA (reference sequence). CDR3 length: 14 residues. Losses at the gene ends were 4 bases for V and 13 bases for J; bases not matched to a gene: 11. The DNA for the CDR3 is TGCAGTGCTACGACTAGCGGGGGAGGTGAGACCCAGTTCTTC. Amino acids: CSATTSGGGETQFF.

This clonotype has only a few counts. The genes are TRBV27 and TRBJ2-3; D is unclear. The CDR3 is 13 amino acids. Between the trimmed V and J ends, which lost 5 bases and 1 base, there was a span of 7 bases. In germline, CDR1 is MNHEY, CDR2 SMNVEV (reference sequence). The CDR3 loop is CASSGHGTDTQYF. For the CDR3, the DNA is TGTGCCAGCAGTGGGCACGGCACAGATACGCAGTATTTT.

V usage is TRBV6-5 and J usage is TRBJ1-6, with D possibly matching TRBD1 (5 bases). Trimming pared 6 bases from V and 7 bases from J, leaving 13 bases between. Germline loops: CDR1 MNHEY, CDR2 SVGAGI. This CDR3 spans 14 amino acids. The CDR3 bases are TGTGCCAGCAGCCACGAGGCAGGGAATTCACCCCTCCACTTT. It is translated as CASSHEAGNSPLHF.

This chain uses TRBV7-2 with TRBJ2-3; 12 nucleotides agree with TRBD2. V shed 5 bases and J 3 bases; nucleotides not matched to a gene: 6. The CDR3 spans 16 residues. The germline gives CDR1 SGHTA, CDR2 FQGNSA. CDR3 protein: CASSLPSGGGTDTQYF. The CDR3 DNA reads TGTGCCAGCAGCCTCCCTAGCGGGGGGGGGACAGATACGCAGTATTTT.

As regards this clonotype: At one boundary the junction diverges from the germline segment, which might be a read error. The chain combines TRBV2 with TRBJ2-5; TRBD1 agrees at 8 bases. The germline gives CDR1 SNHLY, CDR2 FYNNEI. The CDR3 extends over 14 amino acids. This CDR3 is CASSGQGAQETRYF. In nucleotides, the CDR3 is TGTGCCAGCAGTGGGCAGGGGGCACAAGAGACCCGGTACTTC.

The table lists this clonotype with a few counts. The chain links TRBV20-1 to TRBJ2-1; no clear D gene. Germline-derived CDR1 and CDR2 are DFQATT and SNEGSKA (reference sequence). The CDR3 totals 15 residues. With 0 bases removed from V and 4 bases from J, the gap between germline ends came to 13 bases. CDR3 bases: TGCAGTGCTAGAGATCTCCTGGACCTTTACAATGAGCAGTTCTTC. Protein sequence: CSARDLLDLYNEQFF.

The sample holds many counts of this clonotype. The DNA for the CDR3 is TGTGCCAGCAGTGGGGACTCCACAAAACCCGAGCAGTACTTC. As protein: CASSGDSTKPEQYF. The chain employs TRBV28 and TRBJ2-7, with D possibly matching TRBD2 (6 bases). Germline V gene sequence: CDR1 MDHEN, CDR2 SYDVKM. This CDR3 spans 14 amino acids. The V end lost 5 bases, the J end lost 6 bases, and 17 bases lay between the germline ends.

This chain connects TRBV5-6 to TRBJ1-1; possibly TRBD1 for D (5 bases). The V end lost 0 bases, the J end lost 1 base, and 10 bases lay between the germline ends. The CDR3 covers 15 residues. Germline V gene lookup returns CDR1 SGHDT and CDR2 YYEEEE. CDR3 in amino acids: CASSLGAGGNTEAFF. CDR3 in DNA: TGTGCCAGCAGCTTGGGGGCCGGGGGGAACACTGAAGCTTTCTTT.

The chain has TRBV18 and TRBJ2-3; 7 bases match TRBD2. This CDR3 is built from 15 residues. V shed 4 bases and J 2 bases; nucleotides not matched to a gene: 6. Germline CDR1 and CDR2: KGHSH and LQKENI. CDR3 sequence reads: CASSRQRGLTDTQYF. For the CDR3, the DNA is TGTGCCAGCTCACGTCAGCGGGGACTCACAGATACGCAGTATTTT.

This chain uses TRBV28 with TRBJ2-5; TRBD2 aligns across 7 bases. Trimming cost V 11 bases and J 5 bases; bases outside gene matches: 11. CDR3 length: 13 residues. The V gene's germline CDR1 is MDHEN and CDR2 SYDVKM. The CDR3 DNA reads TGTGCCCGGCGGGGGAGAGAGCTGGAGACCCAGTACTTC. Its protein is CARRGRELETQYF.

The rearrangement uses TRBV28 and TRBJ2-7; TRBD1 agrees at 9 bases. CDR1 MDHEN and CDR2 SYDVKM come from the germline V gene. The CDR3 consists of 12 residues. V gave up 8 bases and J gave up 3 bases; unmatched junction bases: 2. The CDR3 region is CASGTGHYEQYF. The CDR3 DNA follows: TGTGCCAGCGGGACAGGGCACTACGAGCAGTACTTC.

The chain carries TRBV4-1 and TRBJ1-1; TRBD1 is a possible D gene (5 bases). The germline V and J ends were trimmed by 0 bases and 3 bases, with 11 bases remaining between them. Germline V lookup: CDR1 MGHRA, CDR2 YSYEKL. This CDR3 contains 15 residues. CDR3 bases: TGCGCCAGCAGCCAAGATGGCCAGGGATACACTGAAGCTTTCTTT. Residues: CASSQDGQGYTEAFF.